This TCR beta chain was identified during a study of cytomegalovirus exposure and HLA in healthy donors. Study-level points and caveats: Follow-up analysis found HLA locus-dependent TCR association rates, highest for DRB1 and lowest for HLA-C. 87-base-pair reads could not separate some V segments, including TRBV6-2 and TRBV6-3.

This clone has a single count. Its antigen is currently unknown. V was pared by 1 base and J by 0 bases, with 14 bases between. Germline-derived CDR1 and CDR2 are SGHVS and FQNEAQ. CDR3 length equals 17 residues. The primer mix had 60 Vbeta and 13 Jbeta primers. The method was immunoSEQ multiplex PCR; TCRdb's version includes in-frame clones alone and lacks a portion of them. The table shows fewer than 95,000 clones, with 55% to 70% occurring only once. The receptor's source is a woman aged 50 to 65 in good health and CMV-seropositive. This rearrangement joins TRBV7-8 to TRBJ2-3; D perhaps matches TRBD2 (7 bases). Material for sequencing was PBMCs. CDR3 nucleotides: TGTGCCAGCAGCTTAGATGGCGGGGGCGGTAGCACAGATACGCAGTATTTT. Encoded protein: CASSLDGGGGSTDTQYF.